Each of the 19 T cell receptor beta chains below was sequenced from the same sample in a study of blood T cells in healthy people across ages. Then a second PCR, running roughly 7 to 12 cycles, was carried out with a sample-barcoded 5' primer and a J-beta primer mix. Via MiXCR, TCRdb re-called the 5' RACE reads, giving one row per CDR3 protein. The data hold under 800,000 distinct CDR3 sequences, with over 20% observed a single time. Material for sequencing was blood. These receptors were collected from a man aged 65 to 85 in good health.

In this sample, this clonotype turned up many times. V gene TRBV7-2 combines with J gene TRBJ2-7, with 12 bases lining up with TRBD1. Germline V gene sequence: CDR1 SGHTA, CDR2 FQGNSA. The J segment lost 2 bases and the V segment lost 5 bases, leaving 7 bases of the junction unmatched. This CDR3 comprises 16 residues. CDR3 nucleotide sequence: TGTGCCAGCAGCATAACCGGGACAGGGGGCCCCTACGAGCAGTACTTC. Translated, it gives CASSITGTGGPYEQYF.

This clonotype was observed many times. The chain recombines TRBV4-1 with TRBJ2-5; 9 nucleotides match TRBD2. Gene TRBJ2-7 matches the end of the DNA better, so the J call may be wrong. Germline values: CDR1 MGHRA, CDR2 YSYEKL. The CDR3 length is 15 residues. The CDR3 nucleotides are TGCGCCAGCAGCCAAGATCTTAGCGGGAGTTACGAGCAGTACTTC. This translates into CASSQDLSGSYEQYF.

The chain joins TRBV10-2 to TRBJ2-7; D unclear. CDR3 length: 16 amino acids. Per the germline V gene, CDR1 is WSHSY and CDR2 is SAAADI. V was shortened by 1 base and J by 0 bases, with 13 bases between the two germline ends. The CDR3 DNA reads TGCGCCAGCAGTGAGTTATACGTTCGAGGCTCCTACGAGCAGTACTTC. Amino acids: CASSELYVRGSYEQYF.

This clonotype was counted between two and nine times. The chain carries TRBV7-2 and TRBJ2-1, with 7 bases fitting TRBD1. The DNA end is more similar to TRBJ2-7, so the J call may be wrong. CDR3 size: 14 residues. Germline CDR1 SGHTA, CDR2 FQGNSA. CDR3 sequence reads: CASVRAGGNYEQYF. DNA of the CDR3: TGTGCCAGCGTCCGGGCAGGGGGAAACTACGAGCAGTACTTC.

This chain uses TRBV9 with TRBJ2-5; tentatively, D is TRBD2 (5 bases). The V end was cut by 4 bases, the J end by 4 bases, with 11 bases between. CDR3 size: 13 residues. Germline CDR1 and CDR2: SGDLS and YYNGEE. For the CDR3, the DNA is TGTGCCAGCAGCCCCCCCGGGGTAGAGACCCAGTACTTC. Amino acids: CASSPPGVETQYF.

The V gene is TRBV18, the J gene TRBJ2-5; D may be TRBD2 (6 bases). The closer fit of TRBJ2-7 to the DNA end suggests the J call may be wrong. CDR1 and CDR2 (germline): KGHSH, LQKENI. This CDR3 has 13 residues. The CDR3 bases are TGTGCCAGCTCACCAGCGGGGAACTACGAGCAGTACTTC. As protein: CASSPAGNYEQYF.

The sample holds a few counts of this clonotype. The genes are TRBV20-1 and TRBJ2-2; D might be TRBD1 (5 bases). Germline V gene data show CDR1 as DFQATT and CDR2 as SNEGSKA (reference sequence). Trimming removed 0 bases from V and 2 bases from J, with 16 bases in between. The CDR3 sequence is 17 residues long. The CDR3 loop is CSARDNSRRANTGELFF. The CDR3 DNA reads TGCAGTGCTAGAGATAATTCTCGCAGGGCTAACACCGGGGAGCTGTTTTTT.

The V gene is TRBV7-6, the J gene TRBJ1-6; no clear D gene. From germline, CDR1 is SGHVS and CDR2 FNYEAQ. V was cut by 0 bases and J by 6 bases, with 15 bases left in between. This CDR3 region has 17 residues. The chain's CDR3 is CASSLASQATGNSPLHF. DNA of the CDR3: TGTGCCAGCAGCTTAGCGAGTCAGGCAACCGGTAATTCACCCCTCCACTTT.

Ten or more counts support this clonotype. The V gene is TRBV5-1, the J gene TRBJ2-5; D is unresolved. V lost 0 bases and J lost 0, with 9 bases in between. The CDR3 runs to 15 residues. From germline, CDR1 is SGHRS and CDR2 YFSETQ. The CDR3 nucleotides are TGCGCCAGCAGCTTGGGGTCTGGGAACCAAGAGACCCAGTACTTC. It encodes CASSLGSGNQETQYF.

V is TRBV5-1 and J is TRBJ1-4; 7 bases map to TRBD1. The V gene's germline CDR1 is SGHRS and CDR2 YFSETQ. This CDR3 is 18 amino acids long. V was pared by 0 bases and J by 2 bases, with 10 bases of the junction left unmatched. The CDR3 region has the DNA TGCGCCAGCAGCTTGGACAGGGGAAGCCGTTTGACTAATGAAAAACTGTTTTTT. Its protein product is CASSLDRGSRLTNEKLFF.

The chain uses TRBV10-2 and TRBJ2-5; either TRBD1 or TRBD2 may fit D (5 bases each). The DNA end favors TRBJ2-1, so the J call may be wrong. Germline V CDR1 and CDR2: WSHSY, SAAADI. CDR3 length equals 13 residues. The CDR3 sequence is CASKGTPLSEQFF. The CDR3 DNA follows: TGCGCCAGCAAGGGGACCCCCTTAAGTGAGCAGTTCTTC.

The rearrangement joins TRBV10-3 to TRBJ2-7; D is undetermined. Germline CDR1 ENHRY, CDR2 SYGVKD. CDR3 length: 15 residues. Trimming left V 0 bases short and J 3 bases short, with 12 bases between. Here the CDR3 reads CAISESGAQSYEQYF. For the CDR3, the DNA is TGTGCCATCAGTGAGTCTGGCGCACAGAGCTACGAGCAGTACTTC.

The V call is TRBV11-2, the J call TRBJ1-2, with D hard to call. The germline V gene encodes CDR1 SGHAT and CDR2 FQNNGV. Trimming cost V 2 bases and J 2 bases, with 6 bases left between them. The CDR3 runs to 13 residues. Written as DNA, the CDR3 is TGTGCCAGCAGCTTATGGACGAACTATGGCTACACCTTC. Protein: CASSLWTNYGYTF.

The genes are TRBV6-5 and TRBJ2-5, with D tentatively TRBD1 (5 bases). The J call may be in error: the DNA end matches TRBJ2-7 better. The CDR3 is made up of 14 amino acids. CDR1 is MNHEY, CDR2 SVGAGI, per germline. CDR3 coding DNA: TGTGCCAGCAGTTCATCAGGGAATTCCTACGAGCAGTACTTC. This codes for CASSSSGNSYEQYF.

By sample fraction, this clonotype is medium-sized. The chain links TRBV29-1 to TRBJ2-1, with a tentative D call TRBD2 (5 bases). Trimming cost V 3 bases and J 4 bases, with 19 bases left between them. This CDR3 region has 16 residues. Germline lookup yields CDR1 SQVTM and CDR2 ANQGSEA. The CDR3 spells CSVDAPWSGLYNEQFF. CDR3 in DNA: TGCAGCGTTGATGCCCCCTGGAGCGGATTATACAATGAGCAGTTCTTC.

The table lists this clonotype with a few counts. The V call is TRBV12-3 or TRBV12-4, the J call TRBJ1-2, with a tentative D call TRBD1 (6 bases). Trimming shortened V by 6 bases and J by 5 bases, and 13 bases separated the two germline ends. The CDR3 totals 13 residues. CDR3 sequence: CASSKRGEYGYTF. The CDR3 nucleotides are TGTGCCAGCAGCAAGAGGGGGGAATATGGCTACACCTTC.

This clonotype was seen a few times. This rearrangement joins TRBV27 to TRBJ2-6; D unresolved. Germline CDR1 MNHEY, CDR2 SMNVEV (reference sequence). CDR3 length: 17 residues. Trimming took off 3 bases at V and 0 bases at J, with 12 bases between the two ends. The CDR3 nucleotides are TGTGCCAGCAGTTTTAGGGCCCAGGTCTCTGGGGCCAACGTCCTGACTTTC. Protein sequence: CASSFRAQVSGANVLTF.

This clonotype was counted a few times. The chain carries TRBV5-6 and TRBJ2-1, with D tentatively TRBD1 (6 bases). TRBJ2-5 matches the DNA end more closely, so the J call is doubtful. Germline V gives CDR1 SGHDT, CDR2 YYEEEE. CDR3 length equals 14 residues. The CDR3 loop is CASSDGTLQETQYF. In nucleotides, the CDR3 is TGTGCCAGCAGCGACGGGACACTTCAAGAGACCCAGTACTTC.

The V gene is TRBV5-1, the J gene TRBJ2-5; 12 positions agree with TRBD2. Trimming removed 0 bases from V and 11 bases from J; junction bases left unmatched: 14. The CDR3 sequence is 17 residues long. Germline V gene lookup returns CDR1 SGHRS and CDR2 YFSETQ. CDR3 loop: CASSLAGLAGPPLQQYF. The CDR3 DNA reads TGCGCCAGCAGCTTGGCGGGACTAGCGGGTCCTCCCCTGCAGCAGTACTTC.